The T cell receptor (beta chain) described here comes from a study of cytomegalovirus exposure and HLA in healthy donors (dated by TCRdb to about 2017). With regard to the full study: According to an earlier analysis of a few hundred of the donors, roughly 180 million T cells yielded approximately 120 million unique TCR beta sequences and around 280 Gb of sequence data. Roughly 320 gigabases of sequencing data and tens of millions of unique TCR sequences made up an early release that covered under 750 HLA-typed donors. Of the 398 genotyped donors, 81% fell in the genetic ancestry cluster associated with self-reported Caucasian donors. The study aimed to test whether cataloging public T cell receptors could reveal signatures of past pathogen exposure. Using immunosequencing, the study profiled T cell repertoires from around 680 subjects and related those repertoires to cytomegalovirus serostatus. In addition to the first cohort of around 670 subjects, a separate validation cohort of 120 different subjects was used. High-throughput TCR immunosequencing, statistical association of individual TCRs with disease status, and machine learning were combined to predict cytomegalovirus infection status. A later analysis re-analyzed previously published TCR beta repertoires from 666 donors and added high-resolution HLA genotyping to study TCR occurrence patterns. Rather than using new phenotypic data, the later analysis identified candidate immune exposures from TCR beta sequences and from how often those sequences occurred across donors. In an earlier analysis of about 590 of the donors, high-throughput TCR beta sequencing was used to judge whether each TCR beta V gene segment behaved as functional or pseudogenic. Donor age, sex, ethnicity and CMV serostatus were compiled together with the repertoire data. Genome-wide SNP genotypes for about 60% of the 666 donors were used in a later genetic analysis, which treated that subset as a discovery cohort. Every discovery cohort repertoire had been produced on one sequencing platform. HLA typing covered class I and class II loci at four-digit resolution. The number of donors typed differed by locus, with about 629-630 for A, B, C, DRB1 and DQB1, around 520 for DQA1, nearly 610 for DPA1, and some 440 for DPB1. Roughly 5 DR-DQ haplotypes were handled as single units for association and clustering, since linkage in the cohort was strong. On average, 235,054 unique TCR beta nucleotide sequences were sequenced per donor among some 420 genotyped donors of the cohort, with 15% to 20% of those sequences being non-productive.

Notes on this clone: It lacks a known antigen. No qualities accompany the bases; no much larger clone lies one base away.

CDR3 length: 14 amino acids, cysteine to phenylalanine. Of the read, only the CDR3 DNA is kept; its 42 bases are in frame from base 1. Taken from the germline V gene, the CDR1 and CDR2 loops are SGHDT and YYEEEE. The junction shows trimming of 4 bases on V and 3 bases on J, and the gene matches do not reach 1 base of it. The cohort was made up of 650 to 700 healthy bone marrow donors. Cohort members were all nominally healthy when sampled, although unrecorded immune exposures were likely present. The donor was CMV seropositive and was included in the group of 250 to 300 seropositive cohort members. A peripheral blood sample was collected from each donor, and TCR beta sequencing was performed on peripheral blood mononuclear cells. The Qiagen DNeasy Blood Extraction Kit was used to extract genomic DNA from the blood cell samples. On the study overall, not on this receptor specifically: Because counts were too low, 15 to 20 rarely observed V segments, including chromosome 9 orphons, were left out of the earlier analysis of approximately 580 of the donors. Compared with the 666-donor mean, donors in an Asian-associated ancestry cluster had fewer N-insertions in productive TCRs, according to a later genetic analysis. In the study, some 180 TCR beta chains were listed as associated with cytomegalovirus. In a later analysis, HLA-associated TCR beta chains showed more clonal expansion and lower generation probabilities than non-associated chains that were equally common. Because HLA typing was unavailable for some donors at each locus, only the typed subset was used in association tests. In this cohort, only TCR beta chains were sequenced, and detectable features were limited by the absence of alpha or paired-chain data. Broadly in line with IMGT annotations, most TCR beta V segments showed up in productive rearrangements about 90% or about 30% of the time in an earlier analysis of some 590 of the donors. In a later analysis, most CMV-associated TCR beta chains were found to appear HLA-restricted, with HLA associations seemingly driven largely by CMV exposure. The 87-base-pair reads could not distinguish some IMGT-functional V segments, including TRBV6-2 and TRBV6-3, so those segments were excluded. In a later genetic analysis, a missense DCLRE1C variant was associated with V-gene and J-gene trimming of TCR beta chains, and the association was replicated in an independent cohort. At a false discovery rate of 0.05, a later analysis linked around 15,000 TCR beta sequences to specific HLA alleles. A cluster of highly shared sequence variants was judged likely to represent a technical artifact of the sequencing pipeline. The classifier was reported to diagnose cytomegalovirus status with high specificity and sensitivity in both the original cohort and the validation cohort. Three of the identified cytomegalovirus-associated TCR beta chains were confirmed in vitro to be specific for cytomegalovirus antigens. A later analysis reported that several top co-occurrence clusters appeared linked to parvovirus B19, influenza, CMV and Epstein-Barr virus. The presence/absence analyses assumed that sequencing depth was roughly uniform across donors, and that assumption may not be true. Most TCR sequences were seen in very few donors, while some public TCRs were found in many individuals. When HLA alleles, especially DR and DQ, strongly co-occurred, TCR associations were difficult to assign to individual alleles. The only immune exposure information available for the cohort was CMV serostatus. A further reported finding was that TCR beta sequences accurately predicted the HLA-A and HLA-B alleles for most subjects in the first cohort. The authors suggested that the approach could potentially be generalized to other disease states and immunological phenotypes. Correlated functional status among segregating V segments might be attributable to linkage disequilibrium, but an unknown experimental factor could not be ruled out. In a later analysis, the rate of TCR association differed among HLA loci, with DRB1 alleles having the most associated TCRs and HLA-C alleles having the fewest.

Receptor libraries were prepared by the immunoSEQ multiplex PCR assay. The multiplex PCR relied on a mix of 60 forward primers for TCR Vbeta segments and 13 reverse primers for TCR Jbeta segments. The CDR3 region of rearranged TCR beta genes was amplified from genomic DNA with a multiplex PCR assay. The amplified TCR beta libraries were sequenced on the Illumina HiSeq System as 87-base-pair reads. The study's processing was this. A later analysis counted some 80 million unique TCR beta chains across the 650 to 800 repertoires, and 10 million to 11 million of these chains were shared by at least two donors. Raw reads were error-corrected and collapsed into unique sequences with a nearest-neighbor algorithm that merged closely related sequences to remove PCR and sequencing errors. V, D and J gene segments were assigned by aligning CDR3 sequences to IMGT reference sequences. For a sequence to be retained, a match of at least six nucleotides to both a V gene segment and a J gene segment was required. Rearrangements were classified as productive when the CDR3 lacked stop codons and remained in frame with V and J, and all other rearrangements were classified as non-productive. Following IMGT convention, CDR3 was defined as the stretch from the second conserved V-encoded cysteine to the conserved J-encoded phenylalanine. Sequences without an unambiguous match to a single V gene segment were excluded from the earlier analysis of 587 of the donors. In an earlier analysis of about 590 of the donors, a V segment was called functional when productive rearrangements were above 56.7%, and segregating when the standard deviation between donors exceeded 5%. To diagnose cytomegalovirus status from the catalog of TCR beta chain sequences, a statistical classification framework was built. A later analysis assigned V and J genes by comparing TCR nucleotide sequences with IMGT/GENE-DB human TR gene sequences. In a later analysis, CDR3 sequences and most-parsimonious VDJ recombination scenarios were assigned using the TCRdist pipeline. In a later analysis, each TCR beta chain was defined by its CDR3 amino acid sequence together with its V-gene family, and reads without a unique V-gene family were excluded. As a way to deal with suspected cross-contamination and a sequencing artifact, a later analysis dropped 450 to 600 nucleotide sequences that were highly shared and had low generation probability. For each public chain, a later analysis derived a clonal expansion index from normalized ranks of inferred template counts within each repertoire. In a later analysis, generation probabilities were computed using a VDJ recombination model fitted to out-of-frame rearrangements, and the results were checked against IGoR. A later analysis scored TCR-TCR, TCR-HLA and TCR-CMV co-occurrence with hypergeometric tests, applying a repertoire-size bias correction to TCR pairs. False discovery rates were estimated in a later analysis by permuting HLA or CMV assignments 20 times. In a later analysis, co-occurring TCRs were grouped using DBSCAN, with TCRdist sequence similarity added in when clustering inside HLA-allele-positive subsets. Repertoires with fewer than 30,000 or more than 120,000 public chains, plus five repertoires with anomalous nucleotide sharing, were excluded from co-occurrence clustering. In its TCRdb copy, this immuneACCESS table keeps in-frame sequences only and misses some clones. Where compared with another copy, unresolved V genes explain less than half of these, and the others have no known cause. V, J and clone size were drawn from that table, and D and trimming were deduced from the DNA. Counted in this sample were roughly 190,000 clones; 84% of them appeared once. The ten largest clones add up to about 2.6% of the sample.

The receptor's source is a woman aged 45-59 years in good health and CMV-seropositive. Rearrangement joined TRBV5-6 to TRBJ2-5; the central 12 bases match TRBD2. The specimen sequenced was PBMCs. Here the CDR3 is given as CASSRLAGEETQYF. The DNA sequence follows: TGTGCCAGCAGCCGACTAGCGGGGGAAGAGACCCAGTACTTC.